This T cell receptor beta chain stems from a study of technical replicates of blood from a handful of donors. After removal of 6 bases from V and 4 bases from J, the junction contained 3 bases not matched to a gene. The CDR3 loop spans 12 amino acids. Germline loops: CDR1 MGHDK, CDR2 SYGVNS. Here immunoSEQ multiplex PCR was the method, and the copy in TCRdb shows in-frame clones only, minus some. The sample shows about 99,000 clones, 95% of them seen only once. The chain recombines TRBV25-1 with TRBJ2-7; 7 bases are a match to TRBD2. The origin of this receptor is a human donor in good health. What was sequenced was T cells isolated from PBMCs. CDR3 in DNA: TGTGCCAGCAGGGGGGAGGGTTACGAGCAGTACTTC. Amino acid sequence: CASRGEGYEQYF.